The subject of this entry is one TCR beta chain. This was the immunoSEQ v3 assay. Only in-frame clones appear in the TCRdb table, and some are missing; sequencing was by immunoSEQ multiplex PCR. The sample holds about 60,000 clones; around nine tenths are singletons and the top ten take just over 2.5%. The sample is drawn from a study of TIL therapy for anti-PD-1-resistant metastatic lung cancer. Time point of the sample: pre-treatment sample, taken before nivolumab and TIL therapy. Looked up from germline, CDR1 is MDHEN and CDR2 is SYDVKM. V lost 11 bases and J lost 10, with 14 bases in between. This CDR3 has 10 amino acids.

J is TRBJ1-2 and V is TRBV28, with TRBD1 as a possible D gene (5 bases). The sample here was blood, taken at baseline. The source is a person aged 25-85 years with non-small cell lung cancer. CDR3 DNA sequence: TGTGCCGTTCAGGGATTTGTCTACACCTTC. Amino acid sequence: CAVQGFVYTF.